The TCR beta chain described here comes from a study of OX40 agonist ivuxolimab in advanced cancers. At the level of the study: A diagnosis of hepatocellular carcinoma, melanoma, renal cell or head and neck cancer was present in dose-escalation patients. Among those enrolled, mean age was roughly 62 years (range about 23 to 85) and 82.7% were male. Study-level results: CD8+ T cells (on average) carried more expanded clones than CD4+ T cells.

Using immunoSEQ multiplex PCR, the repertoire was profiled, and TCRdb retains in-frame clones only, with some absent. The data hold about 100,000 clones, with 89% observed a single time. Patients were ruled out by autoimmune disease history or systemic immunosuppression. As concerns this clone: The antigen remains unidentified.

Germline loops: CDR1 WSHSY, CDR2 SAAADI. CDR3 length equals 13 residues. Trimming pared 7 bases from V and 7 bases from J, leaving 13 bases between. The rearrangement joins TRBV10-2 to TRBJ2-2, with a tentative D call TRBD2 (5 bases). The TCR sequence derives from an adult with an advanced solid tumor such as melanoma, head and neck, liver or kidney cancer. The sequences come from CD4+ or CD8+ T cells sorted from blood, collected in a trial of the OX40 agonist ivuxolimab. The CDR3 nucleotides are TGCGCCAGCACCGGGGAATTGAGCGGGGAGCTGTTTTTT. Its translation is CASTGELSGELFF.